The sequence of this T cell receptor (beta chain) was determined in a study of shared clonotypes between healthy human individuals. Notes on the study in general: On the whole, naive subsets had larger estimated richness than memory subsets had. Across a few donors, naive CD4 shared roughly 5.2%, naive CD8 under 4%, memory CD4 about 2.4%, memory CD8 around 0.42%.

Generated by immunoSEQ multiplex PCR, the TCRdb table keeps only in-frame clones and is missing some. This sample has about 960,000 clones, with 60% to 85% found just once. As concerns this clone: Antigen specificity is unknown.

The sequenced sample consisted of memory CD4+ T cells sorted from blood. Subset denoted: CD45RA-negative fraction. The source is a man in his late teens or twenties in good health.

CDR3 DNA sequence: TGTGCCAGCGATTCATCACAGGGGGCGGGAGAGACCCAGTACTTC. This gives the protein CASDSSQGAGETQYF. J is TRBJ2-5 and V is TRBV11-2; 9 bases are shared with TRBD1. Germline V gives CDR1 SGHAT, CDR2 FQNNGV. CDR3 size: 15 residues. Trimming cost V 8 bases and J 4 bases; bases outside gene matches: 11.